This T cell receptor beta chain comes out of a study of technical replicates of blood from four donors. Profiling relied on immunoSEQ multiplex PCR, and the TCRdb table lists in-frame clones only, not all of them. The repertoire has around 85,000 clones, just under 95% of them found once; the top ten carry approximately 0.25%. A single count supports this clone. This CDR3 region has 15 residues. V lost 6 bases, J lost 5 bases, and 9 bases stayed unmatched. Per the germline V gene, CDR1 is MNHEY and CDR2 is SVGAGI. This chain connects TRBV6-5 to TRBJ2-1; TRBD2 aligns across 8 bases. The receptor comes from a human donor in good health. Specimen: T cells isolated from PBMCs. CDR3 region: CASRELAANHNEQFF. The CDR3 DNA is TGTGCCAGCAGGGAACTAGCGGCAAACCACAATGAGCAGTTCTTC.